One and the same sample provided the 23 T cell receptor beta chains below, sequenced in a study of post-analysis software for immune sequencing data. Whole-study findings and limits: In patients, roughly five TRBV segments were more frequent than in controls, with TRBV5-6, TRBV5-1 and TRBV20-1 among them.

Unique molecular identifiers were built into the TCR beta cDNA libraries. TCRdb processed the PCR reads anew with MiXCR; each CDR3 protein has one entry. Altogether 750,000 to 950,000 distinct CDR3 sequences are present, about 50% being singletons, with the ten largest covering 4.6%. Antigen specificity for these receptors is unknown. Sequenced: blood. These receptors were obtained from a girl aged 10 to 17 with multiple sclerosis.

This clonotype showed up just a few times. V is TRBV7-8 and J is TRBJ2-5; no definite D call. Trimming cost V 5 bases and J 4 bases, with 8 bases left between them. Germline V gene data show CDR1 as SGHVS and CDR2 as FQNEAQ. CDR3 length: 12 amino acids. The DNA for the CDR3 is TGTGCCAGCAGCCGGGCAAGAGAGACCCAGTACTTC. Its protein product is CASSRARETQYF.

Regarding this clonotype: At one end the junction does not follow the germline gene, possibly because of a read error. The chain has TRBV5-1 and TRBJ2-1; weak D call: TRBD2 (6 bases). This CDR3 contains 16 residues. Germline-derived CDR1 and CDR2 are SGHRS and YFSETQ. CDR3 nucleotide sequence: TGCGCCCGCAGCTTGGTGGCGGCGGGAACCTACAATGAGCAGTTCTTC. Translating it yields CARSLVAAGTYNEQFF. Based on the CDR3 plus reference TRBV5-1 and TRBJ2-1, the full variable domain is KAGVTQTPRYLIKTRGQQVTLSCSPISGHRSVSWYQQTPGQGLQFLFEYFSETQRNKGNFPGRFSGRQFSNSRSEMNVSTLELGDSALYLCARSLVAAGTYNEQFFGPGTRLTVL.

The DNA of the CDR3 is TGCAGTGCTCGTCTAGCGGGGGCCTTGAACACCGGGGAGCTGTTTTTT. Amino acids: CSARLAGALNTGELFF. V is TRBV20-1 and J is TRBJ2-2, with 10 bases identical to TRBD2. V lost 5 bases and J lost 1; bases outside the gene matches: 7. The CDR3 loop spans 16 amino acids. Germline V lookup: CDR1 DFQATT, CDR2 SNEGSKA (reference sequence).

The chain uses TRBV10-3 and TRBJ1-5; the match to TRBD1 covers 7 bases. The CDR3 is made up of 13 amino acids. V shed 6 bases, J shed 6 bases, and the junction held 5 bases outside the gene matches. Germline V gives CDR1 ENHRY, CDR2 SYGVKD. This chain's CDR3 is CAISIQGTQPQHF. The CDR3 nucleotides are TGTGCCATCAGCATACAGGGGACTCAGCCCCAGCATTTT.

The sample holds one count of this clonotype. J is TRBJ2-3 and V is TRBV10-3, with no clear D. This CDR3 contains 14 residues. The V gene lost 11 bases and the J gene lost 2 bases, with 17 bases spanning the gap. Germline V gene sequence: CDR1 ENHRY, CDR2 SYGVKD. Here the CDR3 reads CASRRDSPTDTQYF. The CDR3 nucleotides are TGTGCCTCTCGGAGAGACTCTCCCACAGATACGCAGTATTTT.

The V and J genes are TRBV12-3 or TRBV12-4 and TRBJ1-2, with D hard to call. CDR3 length: 15 amino acids. The germline V and J ends were trimmed by 7 bases and 2 bases, with 17 bases remaining between them. The CDR3 nucleotides are TGTGCCAGCACCGCGAGGACGGTGAGAAACTATGGCTACACCTTC. Translated: CASTARTVRNYGYTF.

The rearrangement uses TRBV7-2 and TRBJ2-3, with D unresolved. CDR1 and CDR2 from the germline V gene are SGHTA and FQGNSA. Trimming left V 3 bases short and J 0 bases short, with 10 bases between. The CDR3 is 15 residues long. CDR3 DNA: TGTGCCAGCAGCTTTTCACAGCATAGCACAGATACGCAGTATTTT. Translated, it gives CASSFSQHSTDTQYF.

This clonotype was counted between two and nine times. This chain links TRBV5-1 with TRBJ2-3, with 7 bases identical to TRBD1. CDR3 length equals 17 residues. Germline CDR1 is SGHRS and CDR2 is YFSETQ. V trimming: 3 bases; J trimming: 2 bases; junction bases outside the gene matches: 12. CDR3 residues: CASSSGQAVSSTDTQYF. The CDR3 DNA is TGCGCCAGCAGCTCCGGACAGGCCGTTTCCTCCACAGATACGCAGTATTTT.

The chain uses TRBV7-8 and TRBJ2-6; 10 bases agree with TRBD1. This CDR3 contains 20 residues. Unmatched junction bases numbered 13, after V lost 5 bases and J lost 0 bases. Per the germline V gene, CDR1 is SGHVS and CDR2 is FQNEAQ. This CDR3 is CASSKPRTGGMSSGANVLTF. The CDR3 nucleotides read TGTGCCAGCAGCAAGCCCCGGACAGGGGGTATGAGCTCTGGGGCCAACGTCCTGACTTTC.

The rearrangement joins TRBV15 to TRBJ2-6; no firm D call. The CDR3 has 12 amino acids. Germline-derived CDR1 and CDR2 are LNHNV and YYDKDF (reference sequence). The ends were cut back, 3 bases at V and 7 bases at J, with 4 bases in the middle. This CDR3 reads CATSRLANVLTF. The CDR3 coding sequence is TGTGCCACCAGCAGGCTAGCCAACGTCCTGACTTTC.

The V and J genes are TRBV4-1 and TRBJ2-3; perhaps TRBD1 as D (5 bases). V was pared by 1 base and J by 3 bases, with 14 bases between. The CDR3 spans 16 residues. The germline CDR1 and CDR2 sequences are MGHRA and YSYEKL. The CDR3 DNA follows: TGCGCCAGCAGCCAAGCTGAGGCAAGGGGTACAGATACGCAGTATTTT. The encoded protein is CASSQAEARGTDTQYF.

As for this clonotype: An end of the junction does not agree with germline; a read error may underlie this. V gene TRBV6-6 combines with J gene TRBJ1-2; the D gene is possibly TRBD1 (6 bases). The CDR3 totals 14 residues. CDR1 and CDR2 from the germline V gene are MNHNY and SVGAGI (reference sequence). The CDR3 bases are TGTGCCAGCACTTACCAGAGGGGGGGTCGTGGCTACACCTTC. This translates into CASTYQRGGRGYTF.

This clonotype was counted a few times. The CDR3 DNA is TGCAGCGTTGAGAAAGGGGCCTACGAGCAGTACTTC. It is translated as CSVEKGAYEQYF. The genes are TRBV29-1 and TRBJ2-7, with a tentative D call TRBD1 (5 bases). Germline V gene lookup returns CDR1 SQVTM and CDR2 ANQGSEA. The V gene lost 3 bases and the J gene lost 2 bases, with 8 bases spanning the gap. This CDR3 comprises 12 residues.

This chain joins TRBV10-3 and TRBJ2-1; the match to TRBD2 covers 14 bases. J was trimmed by 4 bases and V by 5 bases; bases with no gene match: 1. This CDR3 comprises 15 residues. Germline values: CDR1 ENHRY, CDR2 SYGVKD. The DNA of the CDR3 is TGTGCCATCAGTAGACTAGCGGGGGGGTACAATGAGCAGTTCTTC. As protein: CAISRLAGGYNEQFF.

CDR3 DNA sequence: TGCAGTGCTAGAGGATCCCCTGGAAGCTCCTACGAGCAGTACGTC. It translates to CSARGSPGSSYEQYV. The chain combines TRBV20-1 with TRBJ2-7, with unresolved D. CDR1 is DFQATT, CDR2 SNEGSKA, per germline (reference sequence). This CDR3 has 15 residues. Trimming shortened V by 1 base and J by 0 bases, and 13 bases separated the two germline ends.

The chain employs TRBV18 and TRBJ2-5, with a possible D match to TRBD2 (6 bases). The J call may be in error: the DNA end matches TRBJ2-7 better. The CDR3 spans 14 residues. Germline loops: CDR1 KGHSH, CDR2 LQKENI. CDR3 nucleotides: TGTGCCAGCTCACCGGGGGGAAGCCGAAGCGAGCAGTACTTC. This codes for CASSPGGSRSEQYF.

The V gene is TRBV10-3, the J gene TRBJ2-7; 10 bases line up with TRBD2. V shed 5 bases and J 4 bases; nucleotides not matched to a gene: 5. The CDR3 length is 14 residues. Germline loops: CDR1 ENHRY, CDR2 SYGVKD. The CDR3 spells CAISKAGGGYEQYF. CDR3 coding DNA: TGTGCCATCAGTAAAGCGGGAGGGGGTTACGAGCAGTACTTC.

The chain has TRBV7-9 and TRBJ2-5, with D perhaps matching TRBD2 (6 bases). The CDR3 has 11 residues. CDR1 is SEHNR and CDR2 is FQNEAQ in the germline V gene (reference sequence). V was trimmed by 8 bases and J by 5 bases, leaving 9 bases between them. In nucleotides, the CDR3 is TGTGCCAGCCCCGGAGGGGAGACCCAGTACTTC. Protein product: CASPGGETQYF. Based on the CDR3 plus reference TRBV7-9 and TRBJ2-5, the full variable domain is DTGVSQNPRHKITKRGQNVTFRCDPISEHNRLYWYRQTLGQGPEFLTYFQNEAQLEKSRLLSDRFSAERPKGSFSTLEIQRTEQGDSAMYLCASPGGETQYFGPGTRLLVL.

This clonotype was observed a few times. The chain recombines TRBV13 with TRBJ1-5; tentatively, D is TRBD1 (6 bases). Deletions cut 5 bases from V and 13 bases from J, with 15 bases between. Germline loops: CDR1 PRHDT, CDR2 FYEKMQ (reference sequence). The CDR3 has 12 amino acids. CDR3 sequence reads: CASSQSGHQQHF. The CDR3 DNA sequence: TGTGCCAGCAGCCAATCGGGACACCAACAGCATTTT.

This clonotype has only a few counts. One end of the junction fails to match germline, which may point to a read error. This chain links TRBV12-3 or TRBV12-4 with TRBJ1-1; D possibly corresponds to TRBD1 (5 bases). CDR3 length equals 14 residues. CDR3 region: CASGTGVMNTVAFF. The CDR3 region has the DNA TGTGCCAGCGGAACGGGGGTAATGAACACTGTAGCTTTCTTT.

This rearrangement joins TRBV4-1 to TRBJ1-1, with 8 bases lining up with TRBD1. Germline V gene data show CDR1 as MGHRA and CDR2 as YSYEKL. J gave up 8 bases and V 4 bases, and 6 bases lay outside the gene matches. The CDR3 contains 13 residues. Written as DNA, the CDR3 is TGCGCCAGCAGCCCGGGGACAGGCGGAGAAGCTTTCTTT. It yields the protein CASSPGTGGEAFF.

This clonotype was picked up a small number of times. The V gene is TRBV20-1, the J gene TRBJ2-7; the match to TRBD2 covers 11 bases. CDR3 size: 14 residues. Germline loops: CDR1 DFQATT, CDR2 SNEGSKA (reference sequence). V trimming: 1 base; J trimming: 3 bases; junction bases outside the gene matches: 2. The CDR3 DNA sequence: TGCAGTGCTAGAGGACTAGCGGGACACTACGAGCAGTACTTC. Protein sequence: CSARGLAGHYEQYF.

V and J are TRBV6-2 or TRBV6-3 and TRBJ2-7, with 8 bases identical to TRBD1. This CDR3 region has 14 residues. J lost 6 bases, V lost 3 bases, and 7 bases had no gene match. Germline V gives CDR1 MNHEY, CDR2 SVGEGT. As DNA, the CDR3 is TGTGCCAGCAGTTATGGGAACAGGGGGTCCGAGCAGTACTTC. It codes for CASSYGNRGSEQYF.